These 5 T cell receptor beta chains were sequenced from one sample in a study of T cells in Graves' hyperthyroidism and ophthalmopathy. Regions amplified from RNA transcripts were the TCR beta CDR3 regions. Primed by the HTBI set, a first-round RT-PCR was run on the TCR CDR3. TCRdb ran MiXCR on the multiplex PCR reads and lists one entry per CDR3 protein. The sample lists 700,000 to 850,000 distinct CDR3 sequences, roughly a third occurring once. The sequenced material came from blood. The receptors originated from a woman in her 40s with Graves' hyperthyroidism.

This clonotype appeared many times. This rearrangement joins TRBV28 to TRBJ2-7, with 8 bases that match TRBD1. The CDR3 consists of 14 residues. Trimming at V came to 3 bases and at J to 5 bases, leaving 6 bases not matched to a gene. CDR1 is MDHEN, CDR2 SYDVKM, per germline. CDR3 protein: CASSFSGQGDEQYF. Written as DNA, the CDR3 is TGTGCCAGCAGTTTCAGCGGACAGGGCGACGAGCAGTACTTC.

This clonotype showed up just a few times. The rearrangement joins TRBV12-3 or TRBV12-4 to TRBJ1-2; D not certain. The length of the CDR3 is 15 residues. Trimming took 4 bases from V and 5 from J, leaving 17 bases between them. CDR3 in DNA: TGTGCCAGCAGTTCCCGGGGTGCCCACGGGTATGGCTACACCTTC. It is translated as CASSSRGAHGYGYTF.

In its sample, this clonotype was seen a few times. This rearrangement joins TRBV5-4 to TRBJ2-5, with D unresolved. V was clipped by 4 bases and J by 4 bases, with 14 bases between them. Germline loops: CDR1 SGHNT, CDR2 YYREEE (reference sequence). The CDR3 spans 14 residues. CDR3: CASSRSDGLETQYF. CDR3 coding DNA: TGTGCCAGCAGCCGGTCGGACGGGCTAGAGACCCAGTACTTC.

At least ten counts were recorded for this clonotype. The rearrangement uses TRBV20-1 and TRBJ1-1; 11 bases map to TRBD1. This CDR3 has 15 residues. Germline CDR1 DFQATT, CDR2 SNEGSKA (reference sequence). V lost 5 bases to trimming and J lost 1 base; unmatched junction nucleotides: 6. CDR3 amino acids: CSAPGQGAGNTEAFF. The CDR3 nucleotides read TGCAGTGCTCCCGGACAGGGGGCAGGGAACACTGAAGCTTTCTTT.

Ten or more counts support this clonotype. This chain connects TRBV24-1 to TRBJ2-5; no clear D. Germline-derived CDR1 and CDR2 are KGHDR and SFDVKD. V lost 7 bases to trimming and J lost 2 bases, with 7 bases between them. This CDR3 spans 12 amino acids. The CDR3 coding sequence is TGTGCCACCAGCAAGAGACAAGAGACCCAGTACTTC. Its protein is CATSKRQETQYF.